The 24 T cell receptor beta chains below were found in one sample sequenced in a study of immune cell composition in non-small cell lung cancer. This table comes from immunoSEQ multiplex PCR, and its TCRdb copy is limited to in-frame clones, with some not included. The profile shows about 1,400 clones, roughly 70% of them singletons. Sequenced: lung tumor tissue. Receptors originate from a human donor with non-small cell lung cancer.

This clone is judged large (0.1 to 1%). The genes are TRBV5-1 and TRBJ1-4, with TRBD1 matching 9 bases. The ends lost 4 bases at V and 7 bases at J; junction bases unmatched: 8. Germline-derived CDR1 and CDR2 are SGHRS and YFSETQ. CDR3 length: 15 residues. CDR3 nucleotides: TGCGCCAGCAGCGCCGGACAGGGGAATATTGAAAAACTGTTTTTT. Translating it yields CASSAGQGNIEKLFF.

This clone was observed a single time. The gene calls are TRBV6-5 and TRBJ1-1; D unclear. V was cut by 7 bases and J by 5 bases, with 11 bases left in between. This CDR3 has 12 residues. CDR1 MNHEY and CDR2 SVGAGI come from the germline V gene. The CDR3 is CASTSRRTEAFF. CDR3 in DNA: TGTGCCAGCACCTCCCGGCGGACTGAAGCTTTCTTT.

The chain is built from TRBV27 and TRBJ2-3; 11 bases are a match to TRBD2. CDR3 length equals 15 residues. CDR1 and CDR2 from the germline V gene are MNHEY and SMNVEV (reference sequence). The junction had 5 bases not matched to a gene; V was cut back by 6 bases and J by 3 bases. CDR3 sequence: CASSLTSGATDTQYF. The DNA for the CDR3 is TGTGCCAGCAGCTTGACTAGCGGGGCGACAGATACGCAGTATTTT.

V usage is TRBV6-5 and J usage is TRBJ1-5; D is possibly TRBD1 (5 bases). V was trimmed by 8 bases and J by 2 bases, leaving 7 bases between them. This CDR3 comprises 12 residues. Germline V gene data show CDR1 as MNHEY and CDR2 as SVGAGI. CDR3 region: CASAQGNQPQHF. Written as DNA, the CDR3 is TGTGCCAGCGCACAGGGCAATCAGCCCCAGCATTTT.

This clone was detected a few times. In nucleotides, the CDR3 is TGTGCCAGTAGCGGGAGGTCGTCCTACAATGAGCAGTTCTTC. It is translated as CASSGRSSYNEQFF. The chain employs TRBV2 and TRBJ2-1; 10 bases are a match to TRBD2. CDR1 and CDR2 (germline): SNHLY, FYNNEI. V shed 9 bases and J 1 base; nucleotides not matched to a gene: 3. The CDR3 runs to 14 residues.

This chain joins TRBV6-4 and TRBJ1-2, with a tentative D call TRBD1 (6 bases). The CDR3 contains 13 residues. The germline V gene has CDR1 MRHNA and CDR2 SNTAGT. Trimming shortened V by 5 bases and J by 8 bases, and 15 bases separated the two germline ends. The CDR3 DNA follows: TGTGCCAGCAGTTCACAGGGCCTGGGGGGCTACACCTTC. It codes for CASSSQGLGGYTF.

In this sample, this clone is large. The rearrangement uses TRBV5-1 and TRBJ2-2; maybe TRBD1 (6 bases). V shed 0 bases and J shed 6 bases, with 12 bases lying between them. The CDR3 runs 15 residues. Germline CDR1 is SGHRS and CDR2 is YFSETQ. The CDR3: CASSLDRDLAGELFF. In DNA, the CDR3 is TGCGCCAGCAGCTTGGACAGGGACCTGGCCGGGGAGCTGTTTTTT. The whole variable domain, remainder taken from reference TRBV5-1 and TRBJ2-2, is KAGVTQTPRYLIKTRGQQVTLSCSPISGHRSVSWYQQTPGQGLQFLFEYFSETQRNKGNFPGRFSGRQFSNSRSEMNVSTLELGDSALYLCASSLDRDLAGELFFGEGSRLTVL.

The V and J genes are TRBV7-9 and TRBJ2-1, with unresolved D. The CDR3 length is 15 residues. Germline CDR1 is SEHNR and CDR2 is FQNEAQ (reference sequence). Deletions cut 5 bases from V and 0 bases from J, with 11 bases between. The CDR3 region is CASSQEKSSYNEQFF. The CDR3 DNA reads as TGTGCCAGCAGCCAAGAAAAGAGCTCCTACAATGAGCAGTTCTTC.

V usage is TRBV20-1 and J usage is TRBJ2-1; 7 bases fit TRBD1. Germline V gives CDR1 DFQATT, CDR2 SNEGSKA (reference sequence). The CDR3 totals 10 residues. V was clipped by 6 bases and J by 10 bases; unmatched bases: 3. CDR3 bases: TGCAGTGCCGGACAGGACGAGCAGTTCTTC. Translation: CSAGQDEQFF.

The chain links TRBV28 to TRBJ1-2; weak D call: TRBD1 (5 bases). Trimming cost V 2 bases and J 4 bases, with 17 bases left between them. This CDR3 comprises 16 residues. Germline V gene data show CDR1 as MDHEN and CDR2 as SYDVKM. The CDR3 sequence is CASSLPTPQGVYGYTF. DNA of the CDR3: TGTGCCAGCAGTTTACCGACCCCCCAGGGTGTCTATGGCTACACCTTC.

The chain joins TRBV5-6 to TRBJ1-2; 7 positions agree with TRBD1. The CDR3 has 16 amino acids. In germline, CDR1 is SGHDT, CDR2 YYEEEE. V trimming: 0 bases; J trimming: 0 bases; junction bases outside the gene matches: 5. CDR3 DNA sequence: TGTGCCAGCAGCTTGGCCGGACAGGTTTCTAACTATGGCTACACCTTC. It specifies CASSLAGQVSNYGYTF.

The chain uses TRBV7-2 and TRBJ1-2; 7 bases line up with TRBD1. V shed 1 base and J 4 bases; nucleotides not matched to a gene: 6. CDR1 and CDR2 (germline): SGHTA, FQGNSA. This CDR3 region has 15 residues. The CDR3 nucleotides are TGTGCCAGCAGCTTAGATAACAGGGGTCCCTATGGCTACACCTTC. This gives the protein CASSLDNRGPYGYTF.

This chain joins TRBV2 and TRBJ1-2; no clear D. Deletions cut 3 bases from V and 5 bases from J, with 13 bases between. The CDR3 runs 14 residues. Germline V gives CDR1 SNHLY, CDR2 FYNNEI. The CDR3 sequence: CASSDRTNLYGYTF. As DNA, the CDR3 is TGTGCCAGCAGTGATCGGACTAATCTTTATGGCTACACCTTC.

The chain links TRBV11-2 to TRBJ2-3, with a weak D call TRBD2 (6 bases). The V end lost 3 bases, the J end lost 2 bases, and 9 bases lay between the germline ends. The germline gives CDR1 SGHAT, CDR2 FQNNGV. This CDR3 contains 14 residues. The CDR3 reads CASSFTGDTDTQYF. In DNA form, the CDR3 reads TGTGCCAGCAGCTTCACGGGGGACACAGATACGCAGTATTTT.

The V gene is TRBV6-1, the J gene TRBJ2-1; D perhaps matches TRBD2 (5 bases). V gave up 2 bases and J gave up 4 bases, with 12 bases separating them. The CDR3 length is 15 residues. Germline V gives CDR1 MNHNS, CDR2 SASEGT. The CDR3 sequence: CASSELASNYNEQFF. As DNA, the CDR3 is TGTGCCAGCAGTGAATTGGCTAGCAATTACAATGAGCAGTTCTTC.

This clone has just one count. The V gene is TRBV20-1, the J gene TRBJ2-1; no clear D. This CDR3 spans 11 amino acids. Looked up from germline, CDR1 is DFQATT and CDR2 is SNEGSKA (reference sequence). Trimming took off 5 bases at V and 8 bases at J, with 10 bases between the two ends. The CDR3 DNA is TGCAGTGCTTTGCGGCTCGATGAGCAGTTCTTC. It is translated as CSALRLDEQFF.

A remark on this clone: One end of the junction varies from germline; a read error may be responsible. The DNA of the CDR3 is TGCGCCAGCAGCTTGGATTCAGGGGGCACGGATACGCAGTATTTT. As protein: CASSLDSGGTDTQYF. The chain recombines TRBV5-1 with TRBJ2-3; 8 nucleotides match TRBD1. The CDR3 covers 15 residues. Germline V gene lookup returns CDR1 SGHRS and CDR2 YFSETQ.

The chain is built from TRBV9 and TRBJ2-1, with TRBD2 identical over 8 bases. Unmatched junction bases numbered 5, after V lost 0 bases and J lost 0 bases. Germline CDR1 reads SGDLS; CDR2 reads YYNGEE. The length of the CDR3 is 17 residues. CDR3 protein: CASSVGGSGNSYNEQFF. The CDR3 DNA sequence: TGTGCCAGCAGCGTAGGCGGTAGCGGGAACTCCTACAATGAGCAGTTCTTC.

The chain couples TRBV7-2 to TRBJ2-5; no reliable D call. V was clipped by 1 base and J by 4 bases, with 4 bases between them. The CDR3 runs to 12 residues. Germline CDR1 SGHTA, CDR2 FQGNSA. The CDR3 sequence: CASSLDRETQYF. In DNA, the CDR3 is TGTGCCAGCAGCTTAGATAGAGAGACCCAGTACTTC.

V gene TRBV2 combines with J gene TRBJ2-3, with 8 bases aligning to TRBD2. V trimming: 8 bases; J trimming: 1 base; junction bases outside the gene matches: 2. Per germline, CDR1 SNHLY and CDR2 FYNNEI. The CDR3 is made up of 13 amino acids. DNA of the CDR3: TGTGCCAGCCGGGGGGGAGGCACAGATACGCAGTATTTT. Translated: CASRGGGTDTQYF.

This clone was seen once. Written as DNA, the CDR3 is TGTGCCAGCAGTTCGCCGGACACCGGCTACGAGCAGTACTTC. Residues: CASSSPDTGYEQYF. The chain couples TRBV28 to TRBJ2-7, with D possibly being TRBD1 (5 bases). The CDR3 has 14 residues. V was cut by 4 bases and J by 3 bases, with 13 bases left in between. CDR1 MDHEN and CDR2 SYDVKM come from the germline V gene.

This sequence joins TRBV6-5 and TRBJ2-2; no clear D. Looked up from germline, CDR1 is MNHEY and CDR2 is SVGAGI. V lost 4 bases and J lost 4, with 7 bases in between. This CDR3 is built from 13 residues. The CDR3 is CASSSQSTGELFF. The CDR3 bases are TGTGCCAGCAGTTCCCAGTCCACCGGGGAGCTGTTTTTT.

V usage is TRBV7-9 and J usage is TRBJ2-7; D ambiguous. Trimming took off 5 bases at V and 2 bases at J, with 10 bases between the two ends. The CDR3 has 13 residues. Germline V gene lookup returns CDR1 SEHNR and CDR2 FQNEAQ (reference sequence). CDR3 in amino acids: CASSPGSAYEQYF. The CDR3 DNA reads as TGTGCCAGCAGCCCCGGGTCCGCCTACGAGCAGTACTTC.

The CDR3 bases are TGTGCCAGCAGCCGGGACAGGGTGATTCGGGGTGGCTACACCTTC. This codes for CASSRDRVIRGGYTF. This chain uses TRBV11-2 with TRBJ1-2, with 9 bases lining up with TRBD1. Germline-derived CDR1 and CDR2 are SGHAT and FQNNGV. V shed 5 bases, J shed 7 bases, and the junction held 11 bases outside the gene matches. This CDR3 region has 15 residues.